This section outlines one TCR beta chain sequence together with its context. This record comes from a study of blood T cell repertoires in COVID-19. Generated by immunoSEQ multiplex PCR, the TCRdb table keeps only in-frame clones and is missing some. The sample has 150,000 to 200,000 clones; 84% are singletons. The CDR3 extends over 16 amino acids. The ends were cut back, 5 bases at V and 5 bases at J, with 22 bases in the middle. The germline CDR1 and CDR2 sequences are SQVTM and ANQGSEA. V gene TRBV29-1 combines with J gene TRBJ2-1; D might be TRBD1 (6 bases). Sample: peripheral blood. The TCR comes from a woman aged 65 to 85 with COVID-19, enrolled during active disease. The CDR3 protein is CSVRGIQGNGHNEQFF. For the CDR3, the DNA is TGCAGCGTTAGGGGAATTCAGGGGAATGGGCACAATGAGCAGTTCTTC.